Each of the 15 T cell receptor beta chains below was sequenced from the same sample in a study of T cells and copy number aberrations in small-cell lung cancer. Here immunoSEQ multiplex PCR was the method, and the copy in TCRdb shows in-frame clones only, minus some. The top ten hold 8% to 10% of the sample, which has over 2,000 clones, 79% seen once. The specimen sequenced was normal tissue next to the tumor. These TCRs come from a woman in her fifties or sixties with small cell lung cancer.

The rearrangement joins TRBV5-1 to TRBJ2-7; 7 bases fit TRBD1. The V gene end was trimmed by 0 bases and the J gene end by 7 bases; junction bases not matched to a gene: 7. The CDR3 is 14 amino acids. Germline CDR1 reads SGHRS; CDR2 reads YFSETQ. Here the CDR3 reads CASSLGQGRAEQYF. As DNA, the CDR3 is TGCGCCAGCAGCTTGGGACAGGGAAGGGCAGAGCAGTACTTC.

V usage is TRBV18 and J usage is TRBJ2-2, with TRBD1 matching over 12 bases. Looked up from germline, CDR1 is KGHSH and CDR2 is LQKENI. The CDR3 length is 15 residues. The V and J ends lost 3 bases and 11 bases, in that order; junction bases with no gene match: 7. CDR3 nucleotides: TGTGCCAGCTCACCTACGGGACAGGGGGCGACTGAGCTGTTTTTT. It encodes CASSPTGQGATELFF. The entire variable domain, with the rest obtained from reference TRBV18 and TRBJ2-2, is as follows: NAGVMQNPRHLVRRRGQEARLRCSPMKGHSHVYWYRQLPEEGLKFMVYLQKENIIDESGMPKERFSAEFPKEGPSILRIQQVVRGDSAAYFCASSPTGQGATELFFGEGSRLTVL.

This CDR3 is CASSPSGGGTEAFF. The CDR3 DNA reads TGCGCCAGCAGCCCCAGCGGTGGTGGCACTGAAGCTTTCTTT. V and J are TRBV5-1 and TRBJ1-1; D call uncertain. Germline CDR1 reads SGHRS; CDR2 reads YFSETQ. Trimming pared 4 bases from V and 4 bases from J, leaving 14 bases between. The CDR3 spans 14 residues. Full variable domain (missing parts from reference TRBV5-1 and TRBJ1-1): KAGVTQTPRYLIKTRGQQVTLSCSPISGHRSVSWYQQTPGQGLQFLFEYFSETQRNKGNFPGRFSGRQFSNSRSEMNVSTLELGDSALYLCASSPSGGGTEAFFGQGTRLTVV.

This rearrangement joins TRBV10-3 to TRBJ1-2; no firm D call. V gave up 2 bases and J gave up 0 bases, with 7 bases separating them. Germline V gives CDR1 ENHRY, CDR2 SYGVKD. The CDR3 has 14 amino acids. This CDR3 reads CAISEGETNYGYTF. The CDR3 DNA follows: TGTGCCATCAGTGAGGGAGAAACTAACTATGGCTACACCTTC.

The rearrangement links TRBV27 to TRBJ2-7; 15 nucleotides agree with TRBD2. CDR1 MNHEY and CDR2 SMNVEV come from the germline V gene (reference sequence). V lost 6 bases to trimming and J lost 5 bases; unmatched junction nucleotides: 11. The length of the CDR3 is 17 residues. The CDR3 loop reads CASSGLAGGPSGNEQYF. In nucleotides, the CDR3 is TGTGCCAGCAGCGGACTAGCGGGAGGGCCCTCGGGAAACGAGCAGTACTTC.

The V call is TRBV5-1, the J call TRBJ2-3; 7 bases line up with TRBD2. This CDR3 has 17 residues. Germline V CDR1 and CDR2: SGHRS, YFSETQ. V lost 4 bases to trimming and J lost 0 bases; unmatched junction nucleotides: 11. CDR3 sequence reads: CASSVSAGGGSTDTQYF. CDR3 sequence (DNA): TGCGCCAGCAGCGTTAGTGCCGGCGGGGGAAGCACAGATACGCAGTATTTT.

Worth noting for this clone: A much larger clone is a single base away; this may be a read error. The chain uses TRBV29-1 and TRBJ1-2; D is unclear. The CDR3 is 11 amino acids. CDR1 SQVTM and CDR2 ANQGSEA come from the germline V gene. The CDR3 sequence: CSVYSSYDYTF. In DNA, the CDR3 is TGCAGCGTTTACAGTAGCTATGACTACACCTTC.

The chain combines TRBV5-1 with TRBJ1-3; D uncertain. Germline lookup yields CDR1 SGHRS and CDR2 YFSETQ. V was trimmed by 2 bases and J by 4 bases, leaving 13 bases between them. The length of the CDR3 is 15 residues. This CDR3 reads CASSLTEQSGNTIYF. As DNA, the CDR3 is TGCGCCAGCAGCTTAACAGAACAGTCGGGAAACACCATATATTTT. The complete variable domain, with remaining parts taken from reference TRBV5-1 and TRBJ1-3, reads KAGVTQTPRYLIKTRGQQVTLSCSPISGHRSVSWYQQTPGQGLQFLFEYFSETQRNKGNFPGRFSGRQFSNSRSEMNVSTLELGDSALYLCASSLTEQSGNTIYFGEGSWLTVV.

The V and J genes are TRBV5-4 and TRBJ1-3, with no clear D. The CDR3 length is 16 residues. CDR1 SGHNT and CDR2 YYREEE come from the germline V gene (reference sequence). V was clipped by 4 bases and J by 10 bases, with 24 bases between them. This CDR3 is CASSASQVALEGTIYF. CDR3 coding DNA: TGTGCCAGCAGCGCGTCGCAAGTTGCCTTGGAAGGAACCATATATTTT.

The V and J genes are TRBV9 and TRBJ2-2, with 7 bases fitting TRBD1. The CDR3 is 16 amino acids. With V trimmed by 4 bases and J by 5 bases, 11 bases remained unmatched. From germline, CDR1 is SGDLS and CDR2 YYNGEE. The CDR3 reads CASSLAPLQGTGELFF. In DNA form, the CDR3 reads TGTGCCAGCAGCCTCGCCCCCCTACAGGGGACCGGGGAGCTGTTTTTT.

The CDR3 DNA reads as TGTGCCAGTAACCCAGGACAGTACACCGGGGAGCTGTTTTTT. As protein: CASNPGQYTGELFF. The chain couples TRBV19 to TRBJ2-2; weak D call: TRBD1 (6 bases). The CDR3 extends over 14 amino acids. The ends were cut back, 7 bases at V and 3 bases at J, with 12 bases in the middle. The V gene's germline CDR1 is LNHDA and CDR2 SQIVND (reference sequence).

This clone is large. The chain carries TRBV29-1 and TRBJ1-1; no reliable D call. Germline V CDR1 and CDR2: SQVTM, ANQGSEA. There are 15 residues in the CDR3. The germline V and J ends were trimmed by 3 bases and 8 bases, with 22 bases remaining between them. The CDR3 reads CSVDSGPGPRGEAFF. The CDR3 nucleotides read TGCAGCGTTGACAGCGGCCCTGGACCCCGTGGCGAAGCTTTCTTT. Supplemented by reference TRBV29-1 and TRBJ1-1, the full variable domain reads SAVISQKPSRDICQRGTSLTIQCQVDSQVTMMFWYRQQPGQSLTLIATANQGSEATYESGFVIDKFPISRPNLTFSTLTVSNMSPEDSSIYLCSVDSGPGPRGEAFFGQGTRLTVV.

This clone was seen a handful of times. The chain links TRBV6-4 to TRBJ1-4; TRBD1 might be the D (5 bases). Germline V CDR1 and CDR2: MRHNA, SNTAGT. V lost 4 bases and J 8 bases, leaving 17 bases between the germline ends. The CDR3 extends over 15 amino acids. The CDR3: CASSAGTSAGEKLFF. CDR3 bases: TGTGCCAGCAGTGCCGGGACCTCTGCGGGAGAAAAACTGTTTTTT.

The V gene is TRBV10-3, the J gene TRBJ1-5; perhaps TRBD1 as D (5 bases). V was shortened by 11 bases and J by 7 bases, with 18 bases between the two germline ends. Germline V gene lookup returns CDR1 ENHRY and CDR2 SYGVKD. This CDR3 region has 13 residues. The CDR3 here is CAAQLGDGQPQHF. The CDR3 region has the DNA TGTGCCGCGCAGCTGGGGGACGGCCAGCCCCAGCATTTT.

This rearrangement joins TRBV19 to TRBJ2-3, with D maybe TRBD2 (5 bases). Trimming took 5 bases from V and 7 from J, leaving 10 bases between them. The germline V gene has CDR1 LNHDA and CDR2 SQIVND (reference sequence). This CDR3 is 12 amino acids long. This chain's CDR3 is CASSGPGNTQYF. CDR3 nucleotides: TGTGCCAGTAGTGGTCCGGGAAATACGCAGTATTTT.